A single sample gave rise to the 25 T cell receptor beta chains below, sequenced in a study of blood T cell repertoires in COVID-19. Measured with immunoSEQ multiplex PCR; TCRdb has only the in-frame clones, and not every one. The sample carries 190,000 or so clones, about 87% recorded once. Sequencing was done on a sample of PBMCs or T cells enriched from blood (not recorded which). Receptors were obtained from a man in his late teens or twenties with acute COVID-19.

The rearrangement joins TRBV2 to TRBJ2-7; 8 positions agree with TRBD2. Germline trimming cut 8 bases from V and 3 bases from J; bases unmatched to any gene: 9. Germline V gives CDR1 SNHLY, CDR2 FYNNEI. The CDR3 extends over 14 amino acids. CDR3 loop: CASQLAGRVYEQYF. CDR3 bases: TGTGCCAGCCAGCTAGCGGGCAGGGTCTACGAGCAGTACTTC.

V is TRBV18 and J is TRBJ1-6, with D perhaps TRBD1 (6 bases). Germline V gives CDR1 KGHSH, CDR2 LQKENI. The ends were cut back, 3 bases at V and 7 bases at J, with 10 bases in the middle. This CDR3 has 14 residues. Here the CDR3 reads CASSPGANNSPLHF. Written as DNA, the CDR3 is TGTGCCAGCTCACCGGGGGCGAACAATTCACCCCTCCACTTT. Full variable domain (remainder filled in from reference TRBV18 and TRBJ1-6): NAGVMQNPRHLVRRRGQEARLRCSPMKGHSHVYWYRQLPEEGLKFMVYLQKENIIDESGMPKERFSAEFPKEGPSILRIQQVVRGDSAAYFCASSPGANNSPLHFGNGTRLTVT.

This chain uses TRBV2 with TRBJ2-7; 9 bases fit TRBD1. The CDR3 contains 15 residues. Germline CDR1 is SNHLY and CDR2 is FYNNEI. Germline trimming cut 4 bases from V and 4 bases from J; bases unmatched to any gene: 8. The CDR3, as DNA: TGTGCCAGCAGTGTCTTGGGACAGGGCTCGTACGAGCAGTACTTC. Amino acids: CASSVLGQGSYEQYF.

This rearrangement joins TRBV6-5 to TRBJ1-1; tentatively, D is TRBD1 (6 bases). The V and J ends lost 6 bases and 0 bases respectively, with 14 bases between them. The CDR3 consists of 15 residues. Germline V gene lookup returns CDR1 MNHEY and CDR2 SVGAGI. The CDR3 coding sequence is TGTGCCAGCAGCCTAGGACAGCTCATGAACACTGAAGCTTTCTTT. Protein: CASSLGQLMNTEAFF.

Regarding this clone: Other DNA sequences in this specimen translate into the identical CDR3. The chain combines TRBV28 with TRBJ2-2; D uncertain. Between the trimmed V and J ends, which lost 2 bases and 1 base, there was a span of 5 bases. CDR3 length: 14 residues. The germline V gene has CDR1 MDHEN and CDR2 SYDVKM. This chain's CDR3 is CASSLGRNTGELFF. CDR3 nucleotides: TGTGCCAGCAGTTTAGGGCGGAACACCGGGGAGCTGTTTTTT.

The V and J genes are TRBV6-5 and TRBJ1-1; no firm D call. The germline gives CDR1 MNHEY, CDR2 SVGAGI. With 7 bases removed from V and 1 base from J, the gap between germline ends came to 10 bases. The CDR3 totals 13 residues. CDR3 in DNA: TGTGCCAGCACCCTTCGGGGGAACACTGAAGCTTTCTTT. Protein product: CASTLRGNTEAFF.

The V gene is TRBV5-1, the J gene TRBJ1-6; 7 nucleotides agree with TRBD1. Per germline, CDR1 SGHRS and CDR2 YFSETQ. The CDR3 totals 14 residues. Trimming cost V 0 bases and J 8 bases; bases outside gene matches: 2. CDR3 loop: CASSLDRGHSPLHF. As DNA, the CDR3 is TGCGCCAGCAGCTTGGACAGGGGACATTCACCCCTCCACTTT.

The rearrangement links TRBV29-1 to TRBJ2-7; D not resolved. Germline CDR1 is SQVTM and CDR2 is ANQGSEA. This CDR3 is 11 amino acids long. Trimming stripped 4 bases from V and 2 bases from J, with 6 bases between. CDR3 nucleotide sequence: TGCAGCGTTGGAACTGCCTACGAGCAGTACTTC. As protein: CSVGTAYEQYF.

CDR3 in DNA: TGTGCCAGCAGCTACGTGCGAGCGGGGGAAGAGACCCAGTACTTC. It translates to CASSYVRAGEETQYF. V is TRBV7-6 and J is TRBJ2-5, with TRBD2 matching 8 bases. This CDR3 contains 15 residues. Germline lookup yields CDR1 SGHVS and CDR2 FNYEAQ. J lost 3 bases, V lost 4 bases, and 7 bases had no gene match.

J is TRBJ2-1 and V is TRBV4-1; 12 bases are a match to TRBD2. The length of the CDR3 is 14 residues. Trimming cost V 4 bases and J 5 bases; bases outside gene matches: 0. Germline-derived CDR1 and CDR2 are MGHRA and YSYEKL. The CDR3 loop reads CASSRTSGDNEQFF. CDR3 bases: TGCGCCAGCAGCCGGACTAGCGGGGACAATGAGCAGTTCTTC.

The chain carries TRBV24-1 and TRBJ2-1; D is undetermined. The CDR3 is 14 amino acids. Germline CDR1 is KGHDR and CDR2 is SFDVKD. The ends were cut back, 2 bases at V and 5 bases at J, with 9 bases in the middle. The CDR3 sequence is CATSDSNYHNEQFF. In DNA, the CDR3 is TGTGCCACCAGTGATTCGAACTATCACAATGAGCAGTTCTTC.

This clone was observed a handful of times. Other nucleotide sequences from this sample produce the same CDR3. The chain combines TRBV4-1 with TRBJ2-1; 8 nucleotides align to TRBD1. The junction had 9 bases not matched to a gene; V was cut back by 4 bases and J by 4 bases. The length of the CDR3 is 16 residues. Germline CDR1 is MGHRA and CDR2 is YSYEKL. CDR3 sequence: CASSPSGTGGYNEQFF. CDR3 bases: TGCGCCAGCAGCCCATCCGGGACAGGTGGGTACAATGAGCAGTTCTTC.

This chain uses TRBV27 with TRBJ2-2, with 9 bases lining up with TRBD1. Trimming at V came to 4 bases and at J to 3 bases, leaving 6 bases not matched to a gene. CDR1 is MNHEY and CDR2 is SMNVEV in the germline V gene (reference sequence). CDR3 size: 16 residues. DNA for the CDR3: TGTGCCAGCAGTTCACGGACAGGGGAGTACACCGGGGAGCTGTTTTTT. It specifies CASSSRTGEYTGELFF.

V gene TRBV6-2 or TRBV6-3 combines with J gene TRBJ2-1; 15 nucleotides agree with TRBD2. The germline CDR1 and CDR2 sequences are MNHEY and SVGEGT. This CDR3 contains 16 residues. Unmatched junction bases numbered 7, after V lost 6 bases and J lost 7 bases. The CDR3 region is CASSDRGLAGGNEQFF. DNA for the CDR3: TGTGCCAGCAGCGACAGGGGACTAGCGGGAGGTAATGAGCAGTTCTTC.

The CDR3 DNA reads as TGTGCCTGGAGAAGAACCGGGACAGGGAACACCGGGGAGCTGTTTTTT. This sequence encodes CAWRRTGTGNTGELFF. The chain has TRBV30 and TRBJ2-2, with 8 bases lining up with TRBD1. V dropped 3 bases and J dropped 1; count of bases not matched to a gene: 7. The germline V gene encodes CDR1 GTSNPN and CDR2 SVGIG (reference sequence). The CDR3 contains 16 residues.

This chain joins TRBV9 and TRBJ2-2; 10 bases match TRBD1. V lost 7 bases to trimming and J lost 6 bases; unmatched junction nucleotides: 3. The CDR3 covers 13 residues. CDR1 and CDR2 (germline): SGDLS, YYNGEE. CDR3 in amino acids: CASGQGGPGELFF. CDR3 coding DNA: TGTGCCAGCGGACAGGGGGGTCCCGGGGAGCTGTTTTTT.

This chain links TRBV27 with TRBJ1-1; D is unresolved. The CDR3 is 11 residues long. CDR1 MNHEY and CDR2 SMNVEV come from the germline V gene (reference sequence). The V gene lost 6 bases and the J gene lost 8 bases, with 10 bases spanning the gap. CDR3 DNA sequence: TGTGCCAGCAGGTCGGGGTTCGAAGCTTTCTTT. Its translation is CASRSGFEAFF.

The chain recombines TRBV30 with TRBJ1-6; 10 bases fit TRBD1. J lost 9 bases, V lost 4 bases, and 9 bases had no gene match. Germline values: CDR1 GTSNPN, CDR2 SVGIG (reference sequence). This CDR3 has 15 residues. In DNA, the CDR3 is TGTGCCTGGAACCGACAAGGGACAGGGGTTTCACCCCTCCACTTT. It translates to CAWNRQGTGVSPLHF.

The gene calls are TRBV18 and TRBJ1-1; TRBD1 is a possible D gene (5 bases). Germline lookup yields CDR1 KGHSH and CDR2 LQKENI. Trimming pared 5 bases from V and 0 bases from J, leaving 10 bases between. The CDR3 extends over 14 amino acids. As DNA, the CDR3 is TGTGCCAGCTCAGCGACAGTCATGAACACTGAAGCTTTCTTT. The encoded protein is CASSATVMNTEAFF. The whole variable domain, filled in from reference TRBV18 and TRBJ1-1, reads NAGVMQNPRHLVRRRGQEARLRCSPMKGHSHVYWYRQLPEEGLKFMVYLQKENIIDESGMPKERFSAEFPKEGPSILRIQQVVRGDSAAYFCASSATVMNTEAFFGQGTRLTVV.

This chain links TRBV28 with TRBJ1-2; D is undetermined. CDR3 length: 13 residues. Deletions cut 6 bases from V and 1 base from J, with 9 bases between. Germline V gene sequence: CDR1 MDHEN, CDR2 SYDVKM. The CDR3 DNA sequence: TGTGCCAGCAGGGCCACATTTAACTATGGCTACACCTTC. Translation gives CASRATFNYGYTF.

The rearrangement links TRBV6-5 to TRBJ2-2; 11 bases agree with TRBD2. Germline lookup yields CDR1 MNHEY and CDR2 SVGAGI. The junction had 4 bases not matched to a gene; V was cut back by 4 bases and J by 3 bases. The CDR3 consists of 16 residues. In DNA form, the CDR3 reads TGTGCCAGCAGTTGGGTGACTAGCGGGGACACCGGGGAGCTGTTTTTT. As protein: CASSWVTSGDTGELFF.

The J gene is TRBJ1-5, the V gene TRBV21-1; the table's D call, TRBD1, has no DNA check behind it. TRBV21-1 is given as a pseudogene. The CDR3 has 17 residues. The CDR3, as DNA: TGTGCCAGCAGCAAAGATCCCGACAGGGGATGCAATCAGCCCCAGCATTTT. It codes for CASSKDPDRGCNQPQHF.

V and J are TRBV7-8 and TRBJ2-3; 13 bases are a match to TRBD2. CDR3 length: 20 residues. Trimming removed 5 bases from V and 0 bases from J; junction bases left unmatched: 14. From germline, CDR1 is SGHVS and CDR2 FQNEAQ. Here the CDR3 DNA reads TGTGCCAGCAGCGCCCGACTAGCGGGAGGTTCCAGAACTAGCACAGATACGCAGTATTTT. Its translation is CASSARLAGGSRTSTDTQYF.

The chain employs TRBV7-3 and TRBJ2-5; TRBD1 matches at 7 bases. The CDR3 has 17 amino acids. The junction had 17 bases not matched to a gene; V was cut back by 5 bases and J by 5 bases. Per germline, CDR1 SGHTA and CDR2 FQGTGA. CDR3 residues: CASSPYNNYRGGETQYF. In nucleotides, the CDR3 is TGTGCCAGCAGCCCGTACAATAACTACAGGGGTGGGGAGACCCAGTACTTC.

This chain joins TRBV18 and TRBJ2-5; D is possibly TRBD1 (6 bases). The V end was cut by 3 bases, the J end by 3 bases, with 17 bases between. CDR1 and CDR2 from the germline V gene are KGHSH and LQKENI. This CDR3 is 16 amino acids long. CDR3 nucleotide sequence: TGTGCCAGCTCACCCTCAGGGGACCTCCCCGAAGAGACCCAGTACTTC. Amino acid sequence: CASSPSGDLPEETQYF.